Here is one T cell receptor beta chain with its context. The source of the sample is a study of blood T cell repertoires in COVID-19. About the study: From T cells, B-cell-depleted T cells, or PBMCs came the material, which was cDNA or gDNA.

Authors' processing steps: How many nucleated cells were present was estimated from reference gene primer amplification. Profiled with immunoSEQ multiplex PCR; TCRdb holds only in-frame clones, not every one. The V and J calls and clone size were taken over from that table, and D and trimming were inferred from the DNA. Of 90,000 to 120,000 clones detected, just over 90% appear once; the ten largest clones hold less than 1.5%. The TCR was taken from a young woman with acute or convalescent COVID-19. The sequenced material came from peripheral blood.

Here the CDR3 reads CASSQVLGPYEQYF. DNA for the CDR3: TGTGCCAGCAGCCAAGTGCTGGGGCCCTACGAGCAGTACTTC. The chain has TRBV3-1 (or the pseudogene TRBV3-2) and TRBJ2-7, with D tentatively TRBD1 (5 bases). Germline CDR1 and CDR2: LGHDT and YNNKEL (reference sequence). Trimming left V 1 base short and J 2 bases short, with 9 bases between. The CDR3 has 14 residues.